This T cell receptor (beta chain) came from a study of blood T cell repertoires in COVID-19. Trimming stripped 2 bases from V and 5 bases from J, with 8 bases between. The length of the CDR3 is 12 residues. The germline V gene encodes CDR1 SGHDT and CDR2 YYEEEE. Sequencing used immunoSEQ multiplex PCR; TCRdb keeps in-frame clones, though not all of them. The sample records some 230,000 clones, around 83% being singletons. The rearrangement joins TRBV5-6 to TRBJ2-7, with D unresolved. This clonotype originated in a woman between 50 and 59 years old with COVID-19, enrolled during active disease. The sequenced sample was peripheral blood. The CDR3 region is CASSFIFHEQYF. CDR3 nucleotide sequence: TGTGCCAGCAGCTTTATCTTTCACGAGCAGTACTTC.